One and the same sample provided the 26 T cell receptor beta chains below, sequenced in a study of blood T cells in healthy people across ages. It was with a sample-barcoded 5' primer and a J-beta primer mix that a second PCR of roughly 6 to 12 cycles was run. One entry per CDR3 protein results from TCRdb running MiXCR on the 5' RACE reads. The sample comprises more than 650,000 distinct CDR3 sequences, about 55% of which are singletons, and approximately 40% rests with the top ten. Sequenced: blood. These receptors came from a man older than 75 in good health.

This clonotype was recorded only once. V gene TRBV28 combines with J gene TRBJ2-7; D perhaps matches TRBD1 (6 bases). The CDR3 is made up of 12 amino acids. Germline V gives CDR1 MDHEN, CDR2 SYDVKM. V was trimmed by 9 bases and J by 3 bases, leaving 12 bases between them. The DNA for the CDR3 is TGTGCCAGTGCTAGGGACATCTACGAGCAGTACTTC. Residues: CASARDIYEQYF.

This clonotype was seen a few times. The chain has TRBV2 and TRBJ2-1; 13 positions agree with TRBD2. The CDR3 spans 15 residues. V was clipped by 6 bases and J by 9 bases; unmatched bases: 8. CDR1 SNHLY and CDR2 FYNNEI come from the germline V gene. The CDR3 loop reads CASSLGLAGALEQFF. For the CDR3, the DNA is TGTGCCAGCAGCTTAGGACTAGCGGGAGCACTTGAGCAGTTCTTC. Full variable domain (missing parts from reference TRBV2 and TRBJ2-1): EPEVTQTPSHQVTQMGQEVILRCVPISNHLYFYWYRQILGQKVEFLVSFYNNEISEKSEIFDDQFSVERPDGSNFTLKIRSTKLEDSAMYFCASSLGLAGALEQFFGPGTRLTVL.

The V call is TRBV28, the J call TRBJ2-7, with TRBD2 matching over 8 bases. The CDR3 extends over 16 amino acids. Germline CDR1 is MDHEN and CDR2 is SYDVKM. J gave up 3 bases and V 2 bases, and 9 bases lay outside the gene matches. As DNA, the CDR3 is TGTGCCAGCAGTTTACAGGGGCCGCGGGGGGTCTACGAGCAGTACTTC. Its translation is CASSLQGPRGVYEQYF.

The V and J genes are TRBV29-1 and TRBJ2-5; 14 nucleotides align to TRBD2. The CDR3 extends over 14 amino acids. J gave up 4 bases and V 8 bases, and 6 bases lay outside the gene matches. Germline CDR1 and CDR2: SQVTM and ANQGSEA. This CDR3 is CSYGTSGSGETQYF. The CDR3, as DNA: TGCAGCTACGGGACTAGCGGGAGTGGAGAGACCCAGTACTTC.

Of note for this clonotype: The junction departs from the called germline gene at one end, perhaps through a read error. The chain links TRBV27 to TRBJ2-3, with TRBD2 matching over 12 bases. Germline CDR1 reads MNHEY; CDR2 reads SMNVEV (reference sequence). CDR3 size: 17 residues. In nucleotides, the CDR3 is TGTGCCAGCAGTTTACGACGGCTAGCGGGAGGGTCAGATACACAGTATTTT. It is translated as CASSLRRLAGGSDTQYF.

V usage is TRBV29-1 and J usage is TRBJ2-7; maybe TRBD1 (6 bases). Germline lookup yields CDR1 SQVTM and CDR2 ANQGSEA. Trimming pared 3 bases from V and 5 bases from J, leaving 11 bases between. The CDR3 has 12 amino acids. The chain's CDR3 is CSVEAGVNEQYF. In DNA, the CDR3 is TGCAGCGTTGAGGCAGGGGTGAACGAGCAGTACTTC.

The chain employs TRBV5-1 and TRBJ2-3, with 10 nucleotides matching TRBD2. V lost 4 bases and J lost 4; bases outside the gene matches: 9. The CDR3 runs 16 residues. Germline CDR1 reads SGHRS; CDR2 reads YFSETQ. CDR3 in amino acids: CASSPQLAGRADTQYF. The CDR3 coding sequence is TGCGCCAGCAGCCCCCAACTAGCGGGACGGGCAGATACGCAGTATTTT.

This clonotype was counted a few times. The chain uses TRBV6-6 and TRBJ2-4; TRBD2 might be the D (5 bases). CDR1 MNHNY and CDR2 SVGAGI come from the germline V gene (reference sequence). The CDR3 covers 13 residues. V was shortened by 0 bases and J by 13 bases, with 13 bases between the two germline ends. The CDR3: CASSYSQPREQYF. The CDR3 bases are TGTGCCAGCAGTTACTCGCAGCCGAGGGAGCAGTACTTC.

The CDR3 nucleotides read TGTGCTAGTGGTTTGGGACTAGCGGGCCGCAATGAGCAGTTCTTC. Its protein product is CASGLGLAGRNEQFF. This rearrangement joins TRBV12-5 to TRBJ2-1; TRBD2 matches at 10 bases. The J segment lost 6 bases and the V segment lost 1 base, leaving 3 bases of the junction unmatched. The CDR3 spans 15 residues. The V gene's germline CDR1 is LGHNT and CDR2 FRNRAP.

The V gene is TRBV20-1, the J gene TRBJ1-5, with unresolved D. The CDR3 totals 16 residues. Trimming shortened V by 0 bases and J by 2 bases, and 14 bases separated the two germline ends. Germline CDR1 reads DFQATT; CDR2 reads SNEGSKA (reference sequence). The CDR3: CSARDYVLLGNQPQHF. The CDR3 DNA sequence: TGCAGTGCTAGAGATTACGTCTTACTAGGCAATCAGCCCCAGCATTTT.

This clonotype has a handful of counts. The gene calls are TRBV6-1 and TRBJ1-6; TRBD1 matches 7 bases. Germline CDR1 MNHNS, CDR2 SASEGT. The CDR3 is made up of 15 amino acids. Losses at the gene ends were 6 bases for V and 10 bases for J; bases not matched to a gene: 12. CDR3: CASRPGRTGRSPLHF. In nucleotides, the CDR3 is TGTGCCAGCAGGCCGGGGAGGACAGGTCGCTCACCCCTCCACTTT.

This clonotype has a single count. The chain joins TRBV29-1 to TRBJ1-5, with D unresolved. This CDR3 has 15 residues. Trimming took 4 bases from V and 3 from J, leaving 16 bases between them. In germline, CDR1 is SQVTM, CDR2 ANQGSEA. The CDR3 loop reads CSVAVVGSVNQPQHF. CDR3 in DNA: TGCAGCGTTGCCGTGGTTGGATCGGTCAATCAGCCCCAGCATTTT.

On this clonotype: The junction departs from germline at one end; a sequencing error may be responsible. CDR3 amino acids: CVSSLGASTDTQYF. DNA for the CDR3: TGTGTCAGCAGCTTAGGTGCTAGCACAGATACGCAGTATTTT. This chain links TRBV7-2 with TRBJ2-3; D not resolved. Germline assignment: CDR1 SGHTA and CDR2 FQGNSA. The CDR3 is made up of 14 amino acids.

The chain carries TRBV18 and TRBJ2-3; TRBD1 matches at 8 bases. This CDR3 is built from 15 residues. Trimming removed 2 bases from V and 4 bases from J; junction bases left unmatched: 5. Germline V gene sequence: CDR1 KGHSH, CDR2 LQKENI. The chain's CDR3 is CASSPDRGNADTQYF. CDR3 coding DNA: TGTGCCAGCTCACCAGACAGGGGAAACGCAGATACGCAGTATTTT. The entire variable domain, with the rest obtained from reference TRBV18 and TRBJ2-3, is as follows: NAGVMQNPRHLVRRRGQEARLRCSPMKGHSHVYWYRQLPEEGLKFMVYLQKENIIDESGMPKERFSAEFPKEGPSILRIQQVVRGDSAAYFCASSPDRGNADTQYFGPGTRLTVL.

This clonotype was recorded at least ten times. The chain joins TRBV24-1 to TRBJ2-7; TRBD2 matches at 9 bases. Germline trimming cut 5 bases from V and 6 bases from J; bases unmatched to any gene: 10. Per germline, CDR1 KGHDR and CDR2 SFDVKD. The CDR3 is 15 residues long. This CDR3 is CATSALTSGPGEQYF. Here the CDR3 DNA reads TGTGCCACCAGTGCATTAACTAGCGGGCCTGGCGAGCAGTACTTC.

J is TRBJ2-3 and V is TRBV20-1; unclear D gene. The V end was cut by 6 bases, the J end by 0 bases, with 13 bases between. CDR1 and CDR2 from the germline V gene are DFQATT and SNEGSKA (reference sequence). CDR3 length: 14 amino acids. CDR3 in amino acids: CSAGGVRSTDTQYF. The DNA of the CDR3 is TGCAGTGCCGGCGGCGTAAGAAGCACAGATACGCAGTATTTT.

This clonotype came up a few times. This chain uses TRBV29-1 with TRBJ2-5, with D possibly TRBD2 on 7 matching bases. The CDR3 runs to 14 residues. V lost 7 bases and J 5 bases, leaving 20 bases between the germline ends. CDR1 is SQVTM, CDR2 ANQGSEA, per germline. The CDR3 spells CSASLGGAGETQYF. The CDR3, as DNA: TGCAGCGCTTCCCTAGGGGGGGCGGGCGAGACCCAGTACTTC.

The CDR3, as DNA: TGTGCCAGCAGCGCGGGACAGAACTCCGGTGCTTCCTGGGGCTACACCTTC. Translation gives CASSAGQNSGASWGYTF. The V call is TRBV9, the J call TRBJ1-2; 7 bases fit TRBD1. V was pared by 3 bases and J by 8 bases, with 19 bases of the junction left unmatched. This CDR3 comprises 17 residues. Germline-derived CDR1 and CDR2 are SGDLS and YYNGEE.

This clonotype has just a few counts. The chain carries TRBV7-6 and TRBJ2-7; D remains unclear. The CDR3 totals 13 residues. Germline V CDR1 and CDR2: SGHVS, FNYEAQ. The germline V and J ends were trimmed by 0 bases and 4 bases, with 7 bases remaining between them. CDR3 amino acids: CASSLALRYEQYF. The CDR3 nucleotides are TGTGCCAGCAGCTTAGCGCTAAGGTACGAGCAGTACTTC.

About this clonotype itself: A read error may account for a junction end that differs from germline. This chain links TRBV2 with TRBJ2-1; the D call may be TRBD1 or TRBD2 (7 bases each). Per germline, CDR1 SNHLY and CDR2 FYNNEI. This CDR3 has 16 amino acids. This CDR3 reads CASSEGGRGGLNERFF. In DNA, the CDR3 is TGTGCCAGCAGCGAAGGGGGCAGGGGAGGGCTCAATGAGCGGTTCTTC.

The V and J genes are TRBV9 and TRBJ1-6; D remains unclear. This CDR3 is 15 amino acids long. Deletions cut 3 bases from V and 7 bases from J, with 14 bases between. The germline V gene encodes CDR1 SGDLS and CDR2 YYNGEE. The CDR3 is CASSAPGTKNSPLHF. Written as DNA, the CDR3 is TGTGCCAGCAGCGCCCCCGGTACCAAGAATTCACCCCTCCACTTT.

The sample holds a few counts of this clonotype. The V gene is TRBV7-9, the J gene TRBJ1-4, with D uncertain. CDR1 and CDR2 (germline): SEHNR, FQNEAQ (reference sequence). With 1 base removed from V and 0 bases from J, the gap between germline ends came to 9 bases. The CDR3 is 16 residues long. The CDR3: CASSLDGGATNEKLFF. The CDR3 DNA follows: TGTGCCAGCAGCTTAGACGGCGGAGCAACTAATGAAAAACTGTTTTTT.

The rearrangement joins TRBV20-1 to TRBJ2-3; 9 positions agree with TRBD2. The germline CDR1 and CDR2 sequences are DFQATT and SNEGSKA (reference sequence). V dropped 6 bases and J dropped 5; count of bases not matched to a gene: 9. CDR3 length: 14 amino acids. Here the CDR3 DNA reads TGCAGTGCCTCTATAGCGGGAGTGGGAGATACGCAGTATTTT. It yields the protein CSASIAGVGDTQYF.

The rearrangement uses TRBV5-1 and TRBJ2-7, with a possible D match to TRBD1 (6 bases). CDR3 length equals 14 residues. Per the germline V gene, CDR1 is SGHRS and CDR2 is YFSETQ. Deletions cut 1 base from V and 0 bases from J, with 8 bases between. The CDR3 region is CASSLTGHSYEQYF. The CDR3 DNA reads as TGCGCCAGCAGCTTGACAGGGCACTCCTACGAGCAGTACTTC.

This rearrangement joins TRBV29-1 to TRBJ2-7; D is tentatively TRBD1 or TRBD2 (6 bases each). The CDR3 has 14 amino acids. The V gene's germline CDR1 is SQVTM and CDR2 ANQGSEA. The V and J ends lost 3 bases and 0 bases respectively, with 12 bases between them. CDR3 nucleotide sequence: TGCAGCGTTGAGTTGGGGGGCCTCTCCTACGAGCAGTACTTC. Amino acids: CSVELGGLSYEQYF.

The chain joins TRBV2 to TRBJ2-7; 11 bases match TRBD1. In germline, CDR1 is SNHLY, CDR2 FYNNEI. This CDR3 is built from 14 residues. Trimming removed 6 bases from V and 7 bases from J; junction bases left unmatched: 8. CDR3 sequence: CASSRDRGSGEQYF. The CDR3 nucleotides read TGTGCCAGCAGCCGGGACAGGGGGTCGGGAGAGCAGTACTTC.